This T cell receptor beta chain was retrieved from a study of blood T cells in healthy people across ages. General study points: The unsorted PBMCs prevented any conclusive comparison of naive versus antigen-experienced cells.

Peripheral blood from each donor was collected in a volume of 9.5 to 10 milliliters. The second PCR ran roughly 6 to 11 cycles with a sample-barcoded 5' primer and J-beta primers. The authors tagged each cDNA molecule using a template-switch adaptor with 12 random nucleotides. TCRdb used MiXCR to reprocess the 5' RACE reads, holding one entry per CDR3 protein. This sample has hundreds of thousands of distinct CDR3 sequences, with about 53% found just once. For this clonotype: Its antigen is unknown.

V was trimmed by 3 bases and J by 2 bases, leaving 13 bases between them. This CDR3 contains 15 residues. Germline V gene sequence: CDR1 SGHAT, CDR2 FQNNGV. The chain links TRBV11-2 to TRBJ1-2; D uncertain. Sequencing was carried out using blood. This TCR came from a man older than 75 in good health. The CDR3 spells CASSFGVPINYGYTF. The DNA for the CDR3 is TGTGCCAGCAGCTTCGGCGTCCCGATAAACTATGGCTACACCTTC.